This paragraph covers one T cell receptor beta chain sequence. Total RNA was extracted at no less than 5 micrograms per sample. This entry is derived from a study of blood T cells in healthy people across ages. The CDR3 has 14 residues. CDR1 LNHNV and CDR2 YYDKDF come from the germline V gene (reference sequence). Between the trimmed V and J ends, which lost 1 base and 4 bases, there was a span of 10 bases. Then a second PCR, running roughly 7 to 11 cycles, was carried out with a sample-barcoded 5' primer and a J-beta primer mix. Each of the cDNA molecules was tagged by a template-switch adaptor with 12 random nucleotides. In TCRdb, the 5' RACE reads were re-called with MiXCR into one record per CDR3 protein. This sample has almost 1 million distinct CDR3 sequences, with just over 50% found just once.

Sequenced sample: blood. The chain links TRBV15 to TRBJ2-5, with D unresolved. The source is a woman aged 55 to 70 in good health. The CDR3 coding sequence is TGTGCCACCAGCAGAGCCCCTAGAGGAGAGACCCAGTACTTC. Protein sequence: CATSRAPRGETQYF.